The 31 T cell receptor beta chains in this list originate from one sample, sequenced in a study of cytomegalovirus exposure and HLA in healthy donors. Primers for the PCR totalled 60 Vbeta and 13 Jbeta. The assay was immunoSEQ multiplex PCR, and TCRdb's table has in-frame clones only and misses some. Altogether approximately 89,000 clones are present, less than 70% being singletons, with the ten largest covering over 0.95%. The sequencing sample was made of PBMCs. The source of these receptors is a female donor in good health and CMV-seronegative.

The chain is built from TRBV19 and TRBJ2-2, with D possibly matching TRBD2 (6 bases). The CDR3 extends over 13 amino acids. CDR1 is LNHDA, CDR2 SQIVND, per germline (reference sequence). The ends were cut back, 5 bases at V and 7 bases at J, with 11 bases in the middle. The CDR3 spells CASSDGRDGELFF. CDR3 DNA sequence: TGTGCCAGTAGTGACGGGCGGGACGGGGAGCTGTTTTTT.

This clone appeared a few times. This chain joins TRBV30 and TRBJ2-2, with 7 bases matching TRBD1. Germline V lookup: CDR1 GTSNPN, CDR2 SVGIG (reference sequence). The CDR3 has 14 residues. With 4 bases clipped from V and 4 bases from J, the junction kept 6 bases outside the gene matches. The CDR3 nucleotides are TGTGCCTGGACCCGGGACAGCCTCACCGGGGAGCTGTTTTTT. Amino acid sequence: CAWTRDSLTGELFF.

V and J are TRBV5-1 and TRBJ2-3, with D tentatively TRBD2 (6 bases). Germline V CDR1 and CDR2: SGHRS, YFSETQ. The CDR3 covers 14 residues. V lost 3 bases and J 6 bases, leaving 14 bases between the germline ends. The CDR3 is CASSYGTPSDTQYF. The CDR3 nucleotides are TGCGCCAGCAGCTACGGGACTCCGTCGGATACGCAGTATTTT. The full variable domain, rest sourced from reference TRBV5-1 and TRBJ2-3, is KAGVTQTPRYLIKTRGQQVTLSCSPISGHRSVSWYQQTPGQGLQFLFEYFSETQRNKGNFPGRFSGRQFSNSRSEMNVSTLELGDSALYLCASSYGTPSDTQYFGPGTRLTVL.

This clone has a handful of counts. At one end, the junction sequence differs from germline, possibly due to a read error. The V call is TRBV6-1, the J call TRBJ1-5; a possible D gene is TRBD1 (6 bases). The CDR3 totals 13 residues. CDR1 is MNHNS, CDR2 SASEGT, per germline. Here the CDR3 reads CASSEALTGEVNF. The CDR3 nucleotides are TGTGCCAGCAGTGAAGCCCTGACAGGTGAAGTGAATTTT.

The chain has TRBV7-9 and TRBJ1-4; D is undetermined. The CDR3 spans 15 residues. CDR1 is SEHNR, CDR2 FQNEAQ, per germline (reference sequence). The V gene lost 6 bases and the J gene lost 7 bases, with 18 bases spanning the gap. CDR3 bases: TGTGCCAGCAGGGGAGGACGATTTGGCGGTGAAAAACTGTTTTTT. This translates into CASRGGRFGGEKLFF.

This clone appeared many times. The chain couples TRBV6-5 to TRBJ1-5, with TRBD1 as a possible D gene (5 bases). Trimming shortened V by 0 bases and J by 7 bases, and 13 bases separated the two germline ends. The length of the CDR3 is 15 residues. Germline lookup yields CDR1 MNHEY and CDR2 SVGAGI. The CDR3: CASSYSSKGIQPQHF. In DNA form, the CDR3 reads TGTGCCAGCAGTTACTCGAGCAAGGGGATCCAGCCCCAGCATTTT.

The genes are TRBV10-3 and TRBJ2-3; the match to TRBD1 covers 10 bases. The germline V gene has CDR1 ENHRY and CDR2 SYGVKD. Germline trimming cut 6 bases from V and 2 bases from J; bases unmatched to any gene: 8. CDR3 length equals 16 residues. The CDR3 loop is CAISRQGALNTDTQYF. The CDR3 nucleotides read TGTGCCATCAGCCGACAGGGGGCTTTGAACACAGATACGCAGTATTTT.

The chain uses TRBV5-1 and TRBJ2-1; D gene unclear. Germline CDR1 and CDR2: SGHRS and YFSETQ. The V end lost 0 bases, the J end lost 4 bases, and 8 bases lay between the germline ends. The length of the CDR3 is 14 residues. The CDR3 DNA reads TGCGCCAGCAGCTTGGAAACAGTTTACAATGAGCAGTTCTTC. Translation gives CASSLETVYNEQFF.

The count of this clone is one. The CDR3 region has the DNA TGTGCCAGCAGTCCCTGGGCACAAGAGACCCAGTACTTC. Translation: CASSPWAQETQYF. V and J are TRBV27 and TRBJ2-5; D is undetermined. Between the trimmed V and J ends, which lost 5 bases and 2 bases, there was a span of 9 bases. Germline V gene lookup returns CDR1 MNHEY and CDR2 SMNVEV (reference sequence). This CDR3 comprises 13 residues.

The chain combines TRBV18 with TRBJ2-7; 9 nucleotides line up with TRBD1. Germline V gene lookup returns CDR1 KGHSH and CDR2 LQKENI. Unmatched junction bases numbered 2, after V lost 3 bases and J lost 2 bases. This CDR3 region has 14 residues. CDR3 sequence: CASSPGQGPYEQYF. The CDR3 DNA follows: TGTGCCAGCTCACCCGGACAGGGGCCCTACGAGCAGTACTTC.

This chain connects TRBV7-8 to TRBJ2-7, with 8 bases matching TRBD2. Germline V gene sequence: CDR1 SGHVS, CDR2 FQNEAQ. Trimming cost V 1 base and J 4 bases; bases outside gene matches: 3. CDR3 length: 14 residues. The CDR3 sequence: CASSLGAGAYEQYF. In DNA, the CDR3 is TGTGCCAGCAGCTTAGGAGCGGGAGCTTACGAGCAGTACTTC.

The DNA for the CDR3 is TGTGCCAGCAGCTCCTTGACAGTGAACACTGAAGCTTTCTTT. It is translated as CASSSLTVNTEAFF. The rearrangement joins TRBV11-2 to TRBJ1-1, with D perhaps TRBD1 (5 bases). The CDR3 has 14 amino acids. Looked up from germline, CDR1 is SGHAT and CDR2 is FQNNGV. V was trimmed by 4 bases and J by 0 bases, leaving 9 bases between them.

This clone was seen only a few times. CDR3: CATSNRQGASYEQYF. The CDR3 DNA is TGTGCCACCAGCAATCGACAGGGGGCCTCCTACGAGCAGTACTTC. V gene TRBV15 combines with J gene TRBJ2-7; TRBD1 matches at 10 bases. The CDR3 is 15 residues long. The ends lost 4 bases at V and 0 bases at J; junction bases unmatched: 3. Per germline, CDR1 LNHNV and CDR2 YYDKDF (reference sequence).

This chain joins TRBV2 and TRBJ1-1, with 8 positions matching TRBD1. In germline, CDR1 is SNHLY, CDR2 FYNNEI. V lost 9 bases to trimming and J lost 1 base; unmatched junction nucleotides: 4. CDR3 length: 13 amino acids. The CDR3 coding sequence is TGTGCCAGTTCGGACAGGGCGAACACTGAAGCTTTCTTT. Translated: CASSDRANTEAFF.

The V and J genes are TRBV30 and TRBJ2-7, with 9 positions matching TRBD1. The CDR3 length is 14 residues. V lost 3 bases and J lost 2; bases outside the gene matches: 5. CDR1 and CDR2 from the germline V gene are GTSNPN and SVGIG (reference sequence). DNA for the CDR3: TGTGCCTGGAGACTACAGGGGGCGACCTACGAGCAGTACTTC. Amino acids: CAWRLQGATYEQYF.

The gene calls are TRBV28 and TRBJ2-7, with a possible D match to TRBD2 (5 bases). V lost 1 base and J lost 7, with 14 bases in between. This CDR3 region has 14 residues. The germline gives CDR1 MDHEN, CDR2 SYDVKM. The CDR3 nucleotides are TGTGCCAGCAGTTTATCGGACTCAGCTAGGGAGCAGTACTTC. Its protein product is CASSLSDSAREQYF.

This clone was detected only once. V is TRBV6-1 and J is TRBJ1-5; 7 bases match TRBD1. Trimming at V came to 4 bases and at J to 0 bases, leaving 9 bases not matched to a gene. Germline V gene data show CDR1 as MNHNS and CDR2 as SASEGT. The CDR3 length is 17 residues. CDR3 region: CASSVVGTAYSNQPQHF. CDR3 bases: TGTGCCAGCAGTGTAGTCGGGACAGCTTATAGCAATCAGCCCCAGCATTTT.

In its sample, this clone was seen a few times. The CDR3 DNA reads TGTGCCAGCACCTCCTTTAGCACAGATACGCAGTATTTT. Its protein is CASTSFSTDTQYF. V usage is TRBV6-5 and J usage is TRBJ2-3; D not resolved. Trimming took 7 bases from V and 0 from J, leaving 8 bases between them. From germline, CDR1 is MNHEY and CDR2 SVGAGI. The CDR3 has 13 residues.

V gene TRBV5-6 combines with J gene TRBJ2-3; 8 bases line up with TRBD1. This CDR3 comprises 16 residues. After removal of 5 bases from V and 4 bases from J, the junction contained 12 bases not matched to a gene. Germline values: CDR1 SGHDT, CDR2 YYEEEE. The CDR3 protein is CASRRQGAQPSDTQYF. The CDR3 coding sequence is TGTGCCAGCAGACGGCAGGGGGCACAACCGTCAGATACGCAGTATTTT.

Only a few counts were recorded for this clone. V usage is TRBV4-2 and J usage is TRBJ2-7; tentative D call: TRBD2 (6 bases). V lost 1 base and J 0 bases, leaving 10 bases between the germline ends. The germline V gene encodes CDR1 LGHNA and CDR2 YNFKEQ. This CDR3 is built from 15 residues. CDR3 region: CASSQGSGSSYEQYF. The CDR3 DNA sequence: TGTGCCAGCAGCCAAGGTAGCGGAAGCTCCTACGAGCAGTACTTC.

A few counts support this clone. This chain connects TRBV4-3 to TRBJ1-3; D gene uncertain. The V and J ends lost 3 bases and 3 bases respectively, with 18 bases between them. The CDR3 extends over 17 amino acids. CDR1 LGHNA and CDR2 YSLEER come from the germline V gene. The CDR3 reads CASSQRAPEDGGNTIYF. CDR3 DNA: TGCGCCAGCAGCCAGCGGGCCCCGGAAGACGGTGGAAACACCATATATTTT.

The rearrangement links TRBV30 to TRBJ2-1, with unresolved D. Germline values: CDR1 GTSNPN, CDR2 SVGIG (reference sequence). The CDR3 is 14 residues long. Trimming stripped 4 bases from V and 0 bases from J, with 10 bases between. DNA of the CDR3: TGTGCCTGGATCGGGTCCAGCTCCTACAATGAGCAGTTCTTC. This encodes CAWIGSSSYNEQFF.

This chain joins TRBV28 and TRBJ2-3; 8 nucleotides line up with TRBD1. CDR3 length: 17 amino acids. V dropped 5 bases and J dropped 5; count of bases not matched to a gene: 15. The germline gives CDR1 MDHEN, CDR2 SYDVKM. This CDR3 reads CASSPATPTGAVDTQYF. The CDR3 region has the DNA TGTGCCAGCAGTCCCGCTACCCCGACAGGGGCTGTAGATACGCAGTATTTT.

The rearrangement uses TRBV6-1 and TRBJ2-7; TRBD1 matches 7 bases. The CDR3 is made up of 13 amino acids. The V and J ends lost 5 bases and 2 bases, in that order; junction bases with no gene match: 3. CDR1 is MNHNS and CDR2 is SASEGT in the germline V gene. In DNA form, the CDR3 reads TGTGCCAGCAGTCCGGGACAGACCTACGAGCAGTACTTC. This encodes CASSPGQTYEQYF.

The V and J genes are TRBV2 and TRBJ2-1, with D perhaps TRBD2 (5 bases). V lost 7 bases to trimming and J lost 8 bases, with 12 bases between them. Germline loops: CDR1 SNHLY, CDR2 FYNNEI. This CDR3 has 12 residues. The CDR3 DNA reads TGTGCCAGCACCTTACTAGACGATGAGCAGTTCTTC. Protein product: CASTLLDDEQFF.

V is TRBV4-1 and J is TRBJ1-1; TRBD1 matches at 7 bases. This CDR3 region has 15 residues. The germline V gene has CDR1 MGHRA and CDR2 YSYEKL. The ends lost 5 bases at V and 0 bases at J; junction bases unmatched: 6. The CDR3 spells CASSYETGLNTEAFF. The DNA for the CDR3 is TGCGCCAGCAGCTACGAGACAGGGCTGAACACTGAAGCTTTCTTT.

This clone has only a few counts. The chain employs TRBV6-5 and TRBJ2-7; 11 bases match TRBD1. Trimming took 7 bases from V and 6 from J; bases not matched to a gene: 11. In germline, CDR1 is MNHEY, CDR2 SVGAGI. The CDR3 covers 15 residues. This chain's CDR3 is CASTQWGQGGREQYF. DNA for the CDR3: TGTGCCAGCACTCAGTGGGGACAGGGGGGACGCGAGCAGTACTTC.

This clone was observed once. The rearrangement uses TRBV6-1 and TRBJ2-5; D is possibly TRBD2 (5 bases). CDR3 size: 14 residues. Germline-derived CDR1 and CDR2 are MNHNS and SASEGT. V was pared by 2 bases and J by 1 base, with 8 bases between. The CDR3 region is CASSERGAQETQYF. CDR3 bases: TGTGCCAGCAGTGAACGGGGAGCCCAAGAGACCCAGTACTTC.

The chain employs TRBV10-3 and TRBJ1-1; D perhaps matches TRBD1 (5 bases). Per the germline V gene, CDR1 is ENHRY and CDR2 is SYGVKD. V was trimmed by 4 bases and J by 4 bases, leaving 10 bases between them. The CDR3 is 13 residues long. The CDR3 here is CAISAGGGTEAFF. The CDR3 bases are TGTGCCATCAGTGCGGGGGGGGGCACTGAAGCTTTCTTT.

This clone was found once. The gene calls are TRBV19 and TRBJ2-2, with 10 bases fitting TRBD1. The CDR3 runs 16 residues. Per germline, CDR1 LNHDA and CDR2 SQIVND (reference sequence). Germline trimming cut 6 bases from V and 4 bases from J; bases unmatched to any gene: 8. CDR3 sequence (DNA): TGTGCCAGTAGGCCATCTTGGGACAGGGGCACCGGGGAGCTGTTTTTT. Amino acids: CASRPSWDRGTGELFF.

This rearrangement joins TRBV10-3 to TRBJ2-7; 15 bases map to TRBD2. This CDR3 spans 13 amino acids. V gave up 11 bases and J gave up 6 bases; unmatched junction bases: 5. The germline CDR1 and CDR2 sequences are ENHRY and SYGVKD. The CDR3 DNA is TGTGCCGTTGGGACTAGCGGGGGGCGCGAGCAGTACTTC. It is translated as CAVGTSGGREQYF.